Sequencing of this T cell receptor beta chain was carried out in a study of regulatory T cells. Study observations and caveats: Shannon entropy was nonsignificantly lower in patient CD8+ T cells than control CD8+ cells. Patient repertoires had restricted TRB V-J pairs and skewed V and J usage, most in Tregs.

This clone is a singleton in its sample. The antigen remains undetermined. The PCR used 52 TRBV and 13 TRBJ primers. Generated by immunoSEQ multiplex PCR, the TCRdb table keeps only in-frame clones and is missing some. The sample contains tens of thousands of clones, more than 85% of which appear only once. The CDR3 totals 13 residues. The V end was cut by 6 bases, the J end by 4 bases, with 10 bases between. Looked up from germline, CDR1 is MDHEN and CDR2 is SYDVKM. Every patient with CD3G deficiency had evidence of autoimmunity. Patients, 2 to 39 years old, had expanded memory T-cell proportions. The V gene is TRBV28, the J gene TRBJ2-1, with D maybe TRBD1 (5 bases). Sequences were obtained from CD8+ T cells sorted from blood. The receptor comes from a child under 10 years old with CD3G deficiency. The CDR3 nucleotides read TGTGCCAGCAGAAAGACAGCGTACAATGAGCAGTTCTTC. This translates into CASRKTAYNEQFF.